What follows is one T cell receptor (beta chain) and its context. The sample belongs to a study of blood T cell repertoires in COVID-19. The wider study: Acute and convalescent COVID-19 samples came from the United States, Italy and Spain. T cells, B-cell-depleted T cells, or PBMCs supplied cDNA or gDNA.

Authors' data handling: Nucleated cell number was recorded as an estimate derived from reference gene primer amplification. Clones were sequenced by immunoSEQ multiplex PCR, and TCRdb holds only the in-frame ones, with some missing. That table supplies the V and J calls and clone size; D and trimming were determined from the DNA. The profile covers fewer than 150,000 clones, with roughly 79% appearing a single time and 10% to 12% taken by the ten largest. The CDR3 has 15 amino acids. Germline V lookup: CDR1 LNHDA, CDR2 SQIVND (reference sequence). V was cut by 3 bases and J by 1 base, with 11 bases left in between.

The sequence derives from a human donor in a cohort sampled during active COVID-19. The specimen was peripheral blood. The chain employs TRBV19 and TRBJ2-3, with a possible D match to TRBD2 (7 bases). DNA of the CDR3: TGTGCCAGTAGTATGATGGGGGGGCGCACAGATACGCAGTATTTT. It encodes CASSMMGGRTDTQYF. The whole variable domain, filled in from reference TRBV19 and TRBJ2-3, reads DGGITQSPKYLFRKEGQNVTLSCEQNLNHDAMYWYRQDPGQGLRLIYYSQIVNDFQKGDIAEGYSVSREKKESFPLTVTSAQKNPTAFYLCASSMMGGRTDTQYFGPGTRLTVL.